The 14 T cell receptor beta chains reported below all come from one sample, sequenced in a study of cytomegalovirus exposure and HLA in healthy donors. With 60 Vbeta and 13 Jbeta primers, the PCR was carried out. Assay: immunoSEQ multiplex PCR; the TCRdb copy retains only in-frame clones and omits some. This sample has 150,000 to 200,000 clones, with almost 80% found just once. Sequenced input: PBMCs. The receptors originated from a woman in her forties or fifties in good health and CMV-seropositive.

This chain uses TRBV7-2 with TRBJ2-3; D is undetermined. Trimming took off 3 bases at V and 2 bases at J, with 9 bases between the two ends. The CDR3 length is 14 residues. CDR1 and CDR2 (germline): SGHTA, FQGNSA. The CDR3 spells CASSFTVSTDTQYF. The CDR3 DNA is TGTGCCAGCAGCTTCACAGTCTCCACAGATACGCAGTATTTT.

The chain combines TRBV19 with TRBJ1-2; TRBD1 is a possible D gene (6 bases). Germline CDR1 reads LNHDA; CDR2 reads SQIVND (reference sequence). The CDR3 has 15 amino acids. V was cut by 5 bases and J by 8 bases, with 21 bases left in between. The CDR3 DNA sequence: TGTGCCAGTAGTCCAACCAGTACCGGGGGGCGAGGCTACACCTTC. This codes for CASSPTSTGGRGYTF. Drawing the rest from reference TRBV19 and TRBJ1-2, the complete variable domain is DGGITQSPKYLFRKEGQNVTLSCEQNLNHDAMYWYRQDPGQGLRLIYYSQIVNDFQKGDIAEGYSVSREKKESFPLTVTSAQKNPTAFYLCASSPTSTGGRGYTFGSGTRLTVV.

The chain couples TRBV18 to TRBJ2-7; a possible D gene is TRBD2 (5 bases). The CDR3 has 13 amino acids. The V and J ends lost 0 bases and 9 bases respectively, with 12 bases between them. Per the germline V gene, CDR1 is KGHSH and CDR2 is LQKENI. DNA of the CDR3: TGTGCCAGCTCACCACCAGAGGGCCTCGGGCAGTACTTC. Translated, it gives CASSPPEGLGQYF.

This chain uses TRBV7-8 with TRBJ2-2, with a weak D call TRBD1 (7 bases). The germline V and J ends were trimmed by 1 base and 5 bases, with 17 bases remaining between them. Germline V gives CDR1 SGHVS, CDR2 FQNEAQ. CDR3 length equals 17 residues. In nucleotides, the CDR3 is TGTGCCAGCAGCTTAGTCCCAGGAGGGGGCGGAACCGGGGAGCTGTTTTTT. This codes for CASSLVPGGGGTGELFF. Variable domain in full (rest from reference TRBV7-8 and TRBJ2-2): GAGVSQSPRYKVAKRGQDVALRCDPISGHVSLFWYQQALGQGPEFLTYFQNEAQLDKSGLPSDRFFAERPEGSVSTLKIQRTQQEDSAVYLCASSLVPGGGGTGELFFGEGSRLTVL.

The chain uses TRBV18 and TRBJ2-2, with TRBD1 matching over 7 bases. Germline V gene sequence: CDR1 KGHSH, CDR2 LQKENI. Losses at the gene ends were 2 bases for V and 4 bases for J; bases not matched to a gene: 4. This CDR3 has 15 amino acids. The CDR3, as DNA: TGTGCCAGCTCACCAAAGACAGGGATCACCGGGGAGCTGTTTTTT. Protein product: CASSPKTGITGELFF.

CDR3 residues: CASSVRQTNTGELFF. The DNA for the CDR3 is TGTGCCAGCAGTGTGCGGCAGACGAACACCGGGGAGCTGTTTTTT. The chain employs TRBV2 and TRBJ2-2; D is uncertain. This CDR3 contains 15 residues. Germline loops: CDR1 SNHLY, CDR2 FYNNEI. The V and J ends lost 4 bases and 0 bases respectively, with 9 bases between them.

The CDR3 loop is CASSQQRDLRGEQYF. The DNA for the CDR3 is TGTGCCAGCAGCCAACAGCGGGACCTCCGTGGGGAGCAGTACTTC. This sequence joins TRBV4-2 and TRBJ2-7; 7 nucleotides align to TRBD2. Germline V gene sequence: CDR1 LGHNA, CDR2 YNFKEQ. This CDR3 is 15 amino acids long. Trimming removed 2 bases from V and 7 bases from J; junction bases left unmatched: 11.

The CDR3 protein is CASTPRGLATYNEQFF. CDR3 DNA: TGTGCCAGCACTCCCCGGGGACTTGCGACCTACAATGAGCAGTTCTTC. This chain joins TRBV27 and TRBJ2-1; the D gene is possibly TRBD2 (6 bases). The length of the CDR3 is 16 residues. With 7 bases removed from V and 2 bases from J, the gap between germline ends came to 18 bases. Germline CDR1 and CDR2: MNHEY and SMNVEV (reference sequence).

V usage is TRBV27 and J usage is TRBJ2-1; the D is unclear. Deletions cut 5 bases from V and 6 bases from J, with 8 bases between. The CDR3 has 12 amino acids. Germline V gene lookup returns CDR1 MNHEY and CDR2 SMNVEV (reference sequence). The CDR3 protein is CASSPGANEQFF. CDR3 DNA sequence: TGTGCCAGCAGTCCCGGTGCCAATGAGCAGTTCTTC.

The table lists this clone with a few counts. The chain joins TRBV2 to TRBJ1-1; 7 nucleotides line up with TRBD1. CDR1 is SNHLY, CDR2 FYNNEI, per germline. The length of the CDR3 is 14 residues. With V trimmed by 0 bases and J by 11 bases, 9 bases remained unmatched. DNA of the CDR3: TGTGCCAGCAGTGAAGCGTTGACAGGGCGAACGGCTTTCTTT. It translates to CASSEALTGRTAFF.

The CDR3 spells CASSFDSSQPQHF. For the CDR3, the DNA is TGTGCCAGCAGTTTCGACTCTAGCCAGCCCCAGCATTTT. The chain links TRBV6-5 to TRBJ1-5, with D hard to call. Trimming removed 4 bases from V and 7 bases from J, with 11 bases in between. This CDR3 comprises 13 residues. The V gene's germline CDR1 is MNHEY and CDR2 SVGAGI.

This rearrangement joins TRBV10-2 to TRBJ1-5; D call uncertain. V lost 5 bases, J lost 0 bases, and 5 bases lay in between. Germline V lookup: CDR1 WSHSY, CDR2 SAAADI. The CDR3 length is 13 residues. CDR3 loop: CASSLSSNQPQHF. Written as DNA, the CDR3 is TGCGCCAGCAGTTTATCTAGCAATCAGCCCCAGCATTTT.

The rearrangement links TRBV13 to TRBJ2-3; D unclear. V dropped 3 bases and J dropped 4 bases, with 8 bases sitting between them. This CDR3 is built from 13 residues. Germline-derived CDR1 and CDR2 are PRHDT and FYEKMQ (reference sequence). CDR3 coding DNA: TGTGCCAGCAGCTTGCCGGGTCCAGATACGCAGTATTTT. Translated: CASSLPGPDTQYF.

The chain uses TRBV12-2 and TRBJ2-3; no DNA check was done on the table's D call, TRBD2. TRBV12-2 is an annotated pseudogene. This CDR3 is built from 16 residues. The CDR3 DNA follows: TGTGCAAGTCGCTCGAAGCTAGCGGAGCCCACAGATACGCAGTATTTT. Protein sequence: CASRSKLAEPTDTQYF.